Below, 24 T cell receptor beta chains from the same sample are listed, as sequenced in a study of blood T cell repertoires in COVID-19. Here immunoSEQ multiplex PCR was the method, and the copy in TCRdb shows in-frame clones only, minus some. The data contain 95,000 to 150,000 clones, approximately 82% of them singletons. The sample was peripheral blood. These receptors were collected from a woman aged 45-65 years with acute or convalescent COVID-19.

The rearrangement uses TRBV29-1 and TRBJ2-1, with D unresolved. This CDR3 region has 10 residues. CDR1 is SQVTM, CDR2 ANQGSEA, per germline. With 6 bases removed from V and 6 bases from J, the gap between germline ends came to 6 bases. The CDR3 is CSVLFNEQFF. For the CDR3, the DNA is TGCAGCGTACTATTCAATGAGCAGTTCTTC.

The chain is built from TRBV2 and TRBJ1-2, with no clear D. This CDR3 contains 13 residues. CDR1 SNHLY and CDR2 FYNNEI come from the germline V gene. Trimming left V 3 bases short and J 8 bases short, with 13 bases between. CDR3 region: CASSDVRGRGYTF. The CDR3 nucleotides are TGTGCCAGCAGTGATGTGCGGGGTAGGGGCTACACCTTC.

The chain links TRBV27 to TRBJ2-7; a weak D match, TRBD2 (5 bases). Trimming cost V 2 bases and J 3 bases, with 11 bases left between them. Germline CDR1 reads MNHEY; CDR2 reads SMNVEV (reference sequence). This CDR3 contains 14 residues. In DNA form, the CDR3 reads TGTGCCAGCAGTTTAAAGGGAGCCTACTACGAGCAGTACTTC. Protein sequence: CASSLKGAYYEQYF.

The V and J genes are TRBV19 and TRBJ2-5, with D tentatively TRBD1 (6 bases). The CDR3 has 11 amino acids. The germline V gene has CDR1 LNHDA and CDR2 SQIVND (reference sequence). Trimming left V 11 bases short and J 3 bases short, with 10 bases between. Written as DNA, the CDR3 is TGTGCCGCCGGACAGAAAGAGACCCAGTACTTC. It codes for CAAGQKETQYF.

The rearrangement uses TRBV13 and TRBJ2-1, with 9 bases matching TRBD2. Germline loops: CDR1 PRHDT, CDR2 FYEKMQ (reference sequence). The CDR3 loop spans 15 amino acids. J was trimmed by 5 bases and V by 3 bases; bases with no gene match: 5. The CDR3 reads CASSFLAGRNNEQFF. DNA of the CDR3: TGTGCCAGCAGCTTTCTAGCGGGACGGAACAATGAGCAGTTCTTC.

This clone was found once. The chain carries TRBV13 and TRBJ2-2; weak D call: TRBD1 (5 bases). Germline-derived CDR1 and CDR2 are PRHDT and FYEKMQ (reference sequence). CDR3 length: 12 residues. Trimming pared 5 bases from V and 8 bases from J, leaving 9 bases between. CDR3 sequence: CASSLRQGELFF. Here the CDR3 DNA reads TGTGCCAGCAGCCTCCGACAGGGGGAGCTGTTTTTT.

This chain links TRBV6-4 with TRBJ1-2; D perhaps matches TRBD1 (5 bases). CDR3 size: 16 residues. Germline loops: CDR1 MRHNA, CDR2 SNTAGT. V lost 0 bases, J lost 6 bases, and 17 bases lay in between. The CDR3 DNA reads TGTGCCAGCAGTGACTCGGCGGAGGGGAAAGTGAATGGCTACACCTTC. The encoded protein is CASSDSAEGKVNGYTF.

V usage is TRBV12-3 or TRBV12-4 and J usage is TRBJ2-7; D call uncertain. Deletions cut 1 base from V and 3 bases from J, with 7 bases between. This CDR3 spans 13 amino acids. The CDR3 is CASSLGPYYEQYF. The CDR3 DNA reads TGTGCCAGCAGTTTAGGTCCTTACTACGAGCAGTACTTC.

The table lists this clone with a few counts. V gene TRBV9 combines with J gene TRBJ2-6, with no clear D. The V gene lost 3 bases and the J gene lost 0 bases, with 16 bases spanning the gap. The CDR3 runs to 18 residues. Germline V lookup: CDR1 SGDLS, CDR2 YYNGEE. The CDR3 bases are TGTGCCAGCAGCGGGGCCGTTTTCGGTCCCTCTGGGGCCAACGTCCTGACTTTC. This gives the protein CASSGAVFGPSGANVLTF.

The J gene is TRBJ2-7, the V gene TRBV24-1; 13 positions match TRBD2. The J segment lost 6 bases and the V segment lost 4 bases, leaving 5 bases of the junction unmatched. The CDR3 spans 15 residues. Germline-derived CDR1 and CDR2 are KGHDR and SFDVKD. The CDR3 sequence: CATSDATSGRSEQYF. CDR3 nucleotide sequence: TGTGCCACCAGTGACGCGACTAGCGGGAGGTCCGAGCAGTACTTC.

The V gene is TRBV5-1, the J gene TRBJ1-4; TRBD1 agrees at 10 bases. The V gene end was trimmed by 4 bases and the J gene end by 6 bases; junction bases not matched to a gene: 3. This CDR3 spans 14 amino acids. The germline gives CDR1 SGHRS, CDR2 YFSETQ. CDR3 coding DNA: TGCGCCAGCAGCGCCGGGACAGGGGATGAAAAACTGTTTTTT. It specifies CASSAGTGDEKLFF.

The J gene is TRBJ1-1, the V gene TRBV28; the match to TRBD1 covers 8 bases. V trimming: 7 bases; J trimming: 0 bases; junction bases outside the gene matches: 10. Looked up from germline, CDR1 is MDHEN and CDR2 is SYDVKM. The CDR3 length is 16 residues. CDR3 bases: TGTGCCAGCAAATGGGGACAGGAAAGATTGAACACTGAAGCTTTCTTT. Translated, it gives CASKWGQERLNTEAFF.

This chain links TRBV10-3 with TRBJ2-5; D is unresolved. The V gene's germline CDR1 is ENHRY and CDR2 SYGVKD. Trimming left V 5 bases short and J 5 bases short, with 12 bases between. This CDR3 contains 13 residues. CDR3 bases: TGTGCCATCAGTATTGGGCTTGGGGAGACCCAGTACTTC. Protein sequence: CAISIGLGETQYF.

The chain employs TRBV7-8 and TRBJ1-2; a weak D match, TRBD1 (5 bases). Trimming removed 1 base at V and 4 bases at J, with 10 bases between. The CDR3 length is 14 residues. Germline V lookup: CDR1 SGHVS, CDR2 FQNEAQ. DNA of the CDR3: TGTGCCAGCAGCTTAGATCGGGGGTCCTATGGCTACACCTTC. Translated, it gives CASSLDRGSYGYTF. Combining the CDR3 with reference TRBV7-8 and TRBJ1-2 gives the whole variable domain GAGVSQSPRYKVAKRGQDVALRCDPISGHVSLFWYQQALGQGPEFLTYFQNEAQLDKSGLPSDRFFAERPEGSVSTLKIQRTQQEDSAVYLCASSLDRGSYGYTFGSGTRLTVV.

The chain combines TRBV19 with TRBJ2-3, with 12 bases lining up with TRBD2. Trimming cost V 1 base and J 4 bases; bases outside gene matches: 6. This CDR3 is built from 17 residues. In germline, CDR1 is LNHDA, CDR2 SQIVND (reference sequence). CDR3 sequence (DNA): TGTGCCAGTAGTATAGGTCGGACTAGCGGGATTGCAGATACGCAGTATTTT. Translation: CASSIGRTSGIADTQYF. Full variable domain (outside the CDR3, taken from reference TRBV19 and TRBJ2-3): DGGITQSPKYLFRKEGQNVTLSCEQNLNHDAMYWYRQDPGQGLRLIYYSQIVNDFQKGDIAEGYSVSREKKESFPLTVTSAQKNPTAFYLCASSIGRTSGIADTQYFGPGTRLTVL.

J is TRBJ1-2 and V is TRBV2; 8 bases agree with TRBD1. J gave up 9 bases and V 3 bases, and 9 bases lay outside the gene matches. The CDR3 runs 14 residues. CDR1 and CDR2 from the germline V gene are SNHLY and FYNNEI. The CDR3 nucleotides read TGTGCCAGCAGTGAGGACTCCCGACAGGGGAGCTACACCTTC. This codes for CASSEDSRQGSYTF.

A note on this clone: This CDR3 is also generated by other DNA sequences in the sample. V gene TRBV6-6 combines with J gene TRBJ1-5, with 7 nucleotides matching TRBD1. CDR1 and CDR2 (germline): MNHNY, SVGAGI (reference sequence). The CDR3 length is 14 residues. V lost 5 bases to trimming and J lost 2 bases; unmatched junction nucleotides: 3. The CDR3 reads CASSPGTGNQPQHF. The CDR3, as DNA: TGTGCCAGCAGTCCCGGGACAGGCAATCAGCCCCAGCATTTT.

The chain links TRBV7-9 to TRBJ1-2; 9 bases map to TRBD1. J gave up 4 bases and V 5 bases, and 11 bases lay outside the gene matches. This CDR3 has 16 amino acids. Germline loops: CDR1 SEHNR, CDR2 FQNEAQ (reference sequence). The CDR3 coding sequence is TGTGCCAGCAGCCTGGACAGGGGTCGGATGGCCTATGGCTACACCTTC. It translates to CASSLDRGRMAYGYTF.

The chain has TRBV5-1 and TRBJ2-1, with TRBD2 matching over 8 bases. The V gene's germline CDR1 is SGHRS and CDR2 YFSETQ. The CDR3 loop spans 15 amino acids. The trim removed 2 bases at V and 3 bases at J, leaving 4 bases unmatched. In DNA, the CDR3 is TGCGCCAGCAGCTTACTAGCGGAGAGCTACAATGAGCAGTTCTTC. This translates into CASSLLAESYNEQFF.

This clone was seen only once. The rearrangement joins TRBV18 to TRBJ2-1; D unclear. The CDR3 extends over 13 amino acids. The germline V and J ends were trimmed by 5 bases and 9 bases, with 14 bases remaining between them. Germline V gene data show CDR1 as KGHSH and CDR2 as LQKENI. CDR3: CASSNSGDREQFF. In nucleotides, the CDR3 is TGTGCCAGCTCAAATTCAGGTGACCGTGAGCAGTTCTTC.

This chain uses TRBV6-5 with TRBJ1-2; D might be TRBD1 (5 bases). Deletions cut 1 base from V and 5 bases from J, with 11 bases between. The CDR3 extends over 14 amino acids. Germline CDR1 is MNHEY and CDR2 is SVGAGI. CDR3 coding DNA: TGTGCCAGCAGTTACTATGGGACTGGGTATGGCTACACCTTC. Amino acids: CASSYYGTGYGYTF.

This chain joins TRBV6-5 and TRBJ1-5; D is perhaps TRBD1 (5 bases). V lost 6 bases and J 1 base, leaving 10 bases between the germline ends. This CDR3 is 14 amino acids long. Germline CDR1 and CDR2: MNHEY and SVGAGI. In DNA, the CDR3 is TGTGCCAGCAGCGCGGGGGGAAGCAATCAGCCCCAGCATTTT. Protein sequence: CASSAGGSNQPQHF.

Notes on this clone: Other DNA sequences of this sample code for an identical CDR3. The gene calls are TRBV5-1 and TRBJ2-3, with 12 bases fitting TRBD2. CDR1 is SGHRS, CDR2 YFSETQ, per germline. The CDR3 consists of 17 residues. V lost 2 bases, J lost 5 bases, and 9 bases stayed unmatched. The CDR3 region is CASSLTLAGGPGDTQYF. The CDR3 DNA reads as TGCGCCAGCAGCTTAACCCTAGCGGGAGGGCCGGGAGATACGCAGTATTTT.

The V call is TRBV2, the J call TRBJ2-7; TRBD2 agrees at 10 bases. This CDR3 spans 16 amino acids. J was trimmed by 3 bases and V by 1 base; bases with no gene match: 6. CDR1 and CDR2 from the germline V gene are SNHLY and FYNNEI. CDR3 bases: TGTGCCAGCAGTGAAGTAATGGCTAGCGGGAGCTACGAGCAGTACTTC. Protein product: CASSEVMASGSYEQYF.